Here is one T cell receptor beta chain with its context. Its antigen is unknown. This sample stems from a study of T cell responses to AZD1222 COVID-19 vaccine. Study-wide results and limits: Without day 14 samples, only post-peak T cell repertoires were studied. Reportedly, nearly half the spike-specific TCRs target unmutated variant regions.

There are 13 residues in the CDR3. Trimming removed 7 bases from V and 0 bases from J, with 9 bases in between. Germline V gene data show CDR1 as LNHDA and CDR2 as SQIVND (reference sequence). Data came from immunoSEQ multiplex PCR; TCRdb stores just in-frame clones and leaves some out. The sample consists of some 95,000 clones, approximately 88% of them appearing once. This chain uses TRBV19 with TRBJ1-1; D is unresolved. The specimen comprised peripheral blood, sampled 28 days after the second AZD1222 dose. The sequence was collected from an adult who received the AZD1222 COVID-19 vaccine. CDR3 residues: CASTRTVNTEAFF. The DNA for the CDR3 is TGTGCCAGTACCAGGACGGTGAACACTGAAGCTTTCTTT.